This passage covers 27 T cell receptor beta chains from one sample sequenced in a study of CD8+ T cells in alopecia areata. Treatment denoted: oral pan-JAK inhibitor, 5-10 mg twice daily. Extracted RNA was reverse transcribed, and the resulting cDNA served as sequencing template. The data were produced by immunoSEQ multiplex PCR, yet TCRdb's version contains in-frame clones alone and is incomplete. There are about 170,000 clones in the sample; 50% to 75% occur only once, and roughly 16% lies in the top ten. Sequencing used CD4+ T cells sorted from blood, obtained at approximately week 60, from a patient treated with tofacitinib. These receptors were collected from a human donor with alopecia areata.

This chain links TRBV30 with TRBJ1-2; 8 nucleotides agree with TRBD1. Germline CDR1 and CDR2: GTSNPN and SVGIG (reference sequence). This CDR3 has 12 residues. V dropped 8 bases and J dropped 8; count of bases not matched to a gene: 10. Here the CDR3 reads CARRTGLRGYTF. The CDR3 nucleotides read TGTGCCAGACGGACAGGGTTAAGAGGCTACACCTTC.

The chain carries TRBV28 and TRBJ2-7, with 10 nucleotides matching TRBD2. V lost 2 bases to trimming and J lost 0 bases; unmatched junction nucleotides: 16. Germline V gene sequence: CDR1 MDHEN, CDR2 SYDVKM. The CDR3 sequence is 20 residues long. The CDR3 loop reads CASSLQWKRGGPPSSYEQYF. For the CDR3, the DNA is TGTGCCAGCAGTTTACAATGGAAGCGGGGGGGCCCACCGAGCTCCTACGAGCAGTACTTC.

The chain carries TRBV30 and TRBJ1-2; D may be TRBD1 (5 bases). The CDR3 has 14 residues. Germline V gives CDR1 GTSNPN, CDR2 SVGIG (reference sequence). The germline V and J ends were trimmed by 1 base and 8 bases, with 17 bases remaining between them. The CDR3 is CAWSEGIQSGGYTF. CDR3 in DNA: TGTGCCTGGAGTGAAGGCATACAATCAGGGGGCTACACCTTC. The whole variable domain, filled in from reference TRBV30 and TRBJ1-2, reads SQTIHQWPATLVQPVGSPLSLECTVEGTSNPNLYWYRQAAGRGLQLLFYSVGIGQISSEVPQNLSASRPQDRQFILSSKKLLLSDSGFYLCAWSEGIQSGGYTFGSGTRLTVV.

The chain recombines TRBV15 with TRBJ1-1, with TRBD1 as a possible D gene (5 bases). CDR3 size: 15 residues. CDR1 LNHNV and CDR2 YYDKDF come from the germline V gene (reference sequence). V shed 1 base and J shed 1 base, with 10 bases lying between them. CDR3 coding DNA: TGTGCCACCAGCAGAGGCAGGGTTTGGAACACTGAAGCTTTCTTT. This translates into CATSRGRVWNTEAFF.

The V gene is TRBV9, the J gene TRBJ2-2; the D is unclear. Trimming cost V 7 bases and J 6 bases, with 4 bases left between them. The CDR3 has 10 residues. CDR1 and CDR2 from the germline V gene are SGDLS and YYNGEE. CDR3 DNA: TGTGCCAGCCCCCCCGGGGAGCTGTTTTTT. Translation gives CASPPGELFF.

The rearrangement joins TRBV5-1 to TRBJ2-6; 9 nucleotides match TRBD2. Per the germline V gene, CDR1 is SGHRS and CDR2 is YFSETQ. Trimming cost V 4 bases and J 2 bases; bases outside gene matches: 4. The CDR3 has 16 amino acids. The CDR3 reads CASSERTSAGANVLTF. In nucleotides, the CDR3 is TGCGCCAGCAGCGAACGGACTAGCGCTGGGGCCAACGTCCTGACTTTC.

This clone turned up a few times. The CDR3 spells CASNPQGRETQYF. The CDR3 DNA follows: TGTGCCAGTAACCCTCAGGGGAGGGAGACCCAGTACTTC. The chain uses TRBV19 and TRBJ2-5; possibly TRBD1 or TRBD2 for D (6 bases each). The CDR3 contains 13 residues. Germline values: CDR1 LNHDA, CDR2 SQIVND (reference sequence). V was pared by 7 bases and J by 5 bases, with 14 bases between.

The rearrangement links TRBV5-1 to TRBJ2-3, with 7 bases identical to TRBD2. CDR3 length: 14 amino acids. The junction had 3 bases not matched to a gene; V was cut back by 0 bases and J by 5 bases. The germline CDR1 and CDR2 sequences are SGHRS and YFSETQ. CDR3 sequence: CASSLGGGGDTQYF. Written as DNA, the CDR3 is TGCGCCAGCAGCTTGGGCGGGGGAGGAGATACGCAGTATTTT.

The chain links TRBV19 to TRBJ2-7; D gene unclear. CDR3 length: 12 amino acids. Trimming removed 5 bases at V and 6 bases at J, with 11 bases between. Germline-derived CDR1 and CDR2 are LNHDA and SQIVND (reference sequence). CDR3 amino acids: CASSLLGREQYF. In DNA, the CDR3 is TGTGCCAGTAGTCTCCTGGGCCGCGAGCAGTACTTC.

The table lists this clone with a count of one. The chain joins TRBV7-3 to TRBJ2-1; 8 bases match TRBD1. Germline V lookup: CDR1 SGHTA, CDR2 FQGTGA. CDR3 length: 15 amino acids. J was trimmed by 2 bases and V by 3 bases; bases with no gene match: 3. In DNA form, the CDR3 reads TGTGCCAGCAGCTTGGACAGGGCGACCTACAATGAGCAGTTCTTC. It is translated as CASSLDRATYNEQFF.

The V gene is TRBV6-5, the J gene TRBJ2-1; a possible D gene is TRBD2 (5 bases). Trimming stripped 2 bases from V and 0 bases from J, with 8 bases between. Germline V gene data show CDR1 as MNHEY and CDR2 as SVGAGI. The CDR3 runs to 15 residues. The CDR3 nucleotides read TGTGCCAGCAGTTACGTGGGGAGCTCCTACAATGAGCAGTTCTTC. This sequence encodes CASSYVGSSYNEQFF.

The table lists this clone with a few counts. This CDR3 is CASSQPAGGTDTQYF. The DNA of the CDR3 is TGTGCCAGCAGCCAACCAGCGGGGGGCACAGATACGCAGTATTTT. The V gene is TRBV14, the J gene TRBJ2-3, with 8 bases matching TRBD2. The V segment lost 2 bases and the J segment 1 base; nucleotides outside the gene matches: 2. CDR3 size: 15 residues. Germline V lookup: CDR1 SGHDN, CDR2 FVKESK.

The rearrangement joins TRBV18 to TRBJ1-6; D might be TRBD1 (6 bases). V shed 1 base and J shed 7 bases, with 14 bases lying between them. Germline V gene lookup returns CDR1 KGHSH and CDR2 LQKENI. The CDR3 covers 16 residues. The CDR3 here is CASSPRGRQENSPLHF. The CDR3, as DNA: TGTGCCAGCTCACCACGTGGGCGACAGGAAAATTCACCCCTCCACTTT.

The genes are TRBV6-5 and TRBJ2-7, with 9 positions matching TRBD1. The V segment lost 5 bases and the J segment 4 bases; nucleotides outside the gene matches: 6. Germline V gene sequence: CDR1 MNHEY, CDR2 SVGAGI. CDR3 length: 14 amino acids. The CDR3 spells CASSSDRGTYEQYF. The DNA of the CDR3 is TGTGCCAGCAGTAGCGACAGGGGGACGTACGAGCAGTACTTC.

The chain uses TRBV11-3 and TRBJ1-2; 7 bases map to TRBD1. Germline CDR1 is SGHNT and CDR2 is YENEEA. This CDR3 contains 15 residues. With V trimmed by 2 bases and J by 4 bases, 7 bases remained unmatched. The CDR3 nucleotides read TGTGCCAGCAGCTTATCCTCCGGGACAGCCTATGGCTACACCTTC. Amino acid sequence: CASSLSSGTAYGYTF.

Comment on this clone: This same CDR3 is encoded by further DNA sequences in the sample. V is TRBV29-1 and J is TRBJ2-7; D is unclear. V gave up 4 bases and J gave up 1 base, with 5 bases separating them. There are 11 residues in the CDR3. CDR1 and CDR2 (germline): SQVTM, ANQGSEA. This chain's CDR3 is CSVVTSYEQYF. As DNA, the CDR3 is TGCAGCGTTGTTACTTCCTACGAGCAGTACTTC.

J is TRBJ2-5 and V is TRBV29-1; maybe TRBD1 (5 bases). The CDR3 extends over 12 amino acids. The V end was cut by 4 bases, the J end by 0 bases, with 6 bases between. Germline CDR1 is SQVTM and CDR2 is ANQGSEA. CDR3 amino acids: CSVATDQETQYF. CDR3 sequence (DNA): TGCAGCGTTGCGACAGACCAAGAGACCCAGTACTTC.

This chain connects TRBV18 to TRBJ2-5; a possible D gene is TRBD2 (6 bases). Germline CDR1 is KGHSH and CDR2 is LQKENI. V was clipped by 4 bases and J by 4 bases, with 13 bases between them. This CDR3 is 14 amino acids long. CDR3 sequence reads: CASSLAAVGETQYF. CDR3 nucleotide sequence: TGTGCCAGCTCACTAGCGGCTGTGGGAGAGACCCAGTACTTC.

This clone was counted between two and nine times. The V call is TRBV27, the J call TRBJ2-2; D uncertain. Trimming took 5 bases from V and 4 from J, leaving 8 bases between them. Germline V gene data show CDR1 as MNHEY and CDR2 as SMNVEV (reference sequence). CDR3 length equals 13 residues. CDR3 sequence: CASSRAGTGELFF. The CDR3 bases are TGTGCCAGCAGTCGGGCTGGCACCGGGGAGCTGTTTTTT.

The chain uses TRBV18 and TRBJ2-1; 7 nucleotides align to TRBD2. CDR1 and CDR2 (germline): KGHSH, LQKENI. The CDR3 runs to 14 residues. J gave up 5 bases and V 4 bases, and 5 bases lay outside the gene matches. The CDR3 DNA follows: TGTGCCAGCTCACTTACCGGGACTAACAATGAGCAGTTCTTC. Protein sequence: CASSLTGTNNEQFF.

CDR3 sequence reads: CASSQDLYGYTF. Here the CDR3 DNA reads TGTGCCAGCAGCCAAGACCTCTATGGCTACACCTTC. The J gene is TRBJ1-2, the V gene TRBV6-5; D gene unclear. V lost 6 bases to trimming and J lost 4 bases, with 9 bases between them. In germline, CDR1 is MNHEY, CDR2 SVGAGI. The CDR3 runs 12 residues.

J is TRBJ1-2 and V is TRBV29-1; tentatively, D is TRBD1 (5 bases). This CDR3 is 12 amino acids long. Germline V gene sequence: CDR1 SQVTM, CDR2 ANQGSEA. Trimming left V 4 bases short and J 0 bases short, with 6 bases between. CDR3 loop: CSVGQPNYGYTF. DNA for the CDR3: TGCAGCGTTGGACAGCCTAACTATGGCTACACCTTC.

The J gene is TRBJ1-5, the V gene TRBV5-6, with no clear D. The length of the CDR3 is 14 residues. The germline V gene has CDR1 SGHDT and CDR2 YYEEEE. The V gene lost 4 bases and the J gene lost 4 bases, with 12 bases spanning the gap. CDR3 sequence reads: CASSAVGYNQPQHF. The CDR3 nucleotides read TGTGCCAGCAGCGCGGTCGGGTATAATCAGCCCCAGCATTTT.

This clone was observed at least ten times. V and J are TRBV29-1 and TRBJ1-4, with D perhaps matching TRBD1 (6 bases). Germline assignment: CDR1 SQVTM and CDR2 ANQGSEA. The CDR3 spans 12 residues. V gave up 7 bases and J gave up 8 bases, with 14 bases separating them. The CDR3, as DNA: TGCAGCGGACAGGAATCGGGGGAAAAACTGTTTTTT. Translated: CSGQESGEKLFF.

To note about this clone: One junction end does not reproduce the germline sequence, and a read error may be involved. The genes are TRBV5-6 and TRBJ2-4, with 8 bases that match TRBD1. The germline CDR1 and CDR2 sequences are SGHDT and YYEEEE. The CDR3 is 13 amino acids. In DNA, the CDR3 is TGTGCCAGCAGCTTATTCACTACAGGGGGAGAAGCCTTC. It translates to CASSLFTTGGEAF.

The CDR3 region is CASSLSGTGYQPQHF. The CDR3 nucleotides are TGTGCCAGCAGCTTGTCGGGCACAGGGTATCAGCCCCAGCATTTT. The genes are TRBV5-6 and TRBJ1-5, with D possibly TRBD1 on 6 matching bases. The germline gives CDR1 SGHDT, CDR2 YYEEEE. V was pared by 1 base and J by 5 bases, with 13 bases between. The CDR3 runs 15 residues.

The chain combines TRBV4-2 with TRBJ2-5; tentative D call: TRBD1 (6 bases). The germline V gene encodes CDR1 LGHNA and CDR2 YNFKEQ. The CDR3 contains 13 residues. V was trimmed by 2 bases and J by 3 bases, leaving 7 bases between them. CDR3 sequence reads: CASSQQGKETQYF. In DNA, the CDR3 is TGTGCCAGCAGCCAACAGGGGAAAGAGACCCAGTACTTC.